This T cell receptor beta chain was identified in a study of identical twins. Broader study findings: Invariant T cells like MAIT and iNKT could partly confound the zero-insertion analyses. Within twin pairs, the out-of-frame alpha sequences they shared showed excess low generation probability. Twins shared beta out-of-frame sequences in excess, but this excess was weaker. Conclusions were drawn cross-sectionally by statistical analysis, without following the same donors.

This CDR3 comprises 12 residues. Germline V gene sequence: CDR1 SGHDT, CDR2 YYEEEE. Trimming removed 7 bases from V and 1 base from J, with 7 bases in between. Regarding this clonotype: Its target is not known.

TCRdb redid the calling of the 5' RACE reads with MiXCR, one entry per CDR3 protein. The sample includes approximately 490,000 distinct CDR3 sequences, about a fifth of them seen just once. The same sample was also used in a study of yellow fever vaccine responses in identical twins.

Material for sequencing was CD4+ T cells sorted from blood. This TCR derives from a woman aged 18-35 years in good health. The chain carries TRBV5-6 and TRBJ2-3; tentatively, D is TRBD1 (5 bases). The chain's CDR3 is CASQQGTDTQYF. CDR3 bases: TGTGCCAGCCAACAGGGCACAGATACGCAGTATTTT.